The 9 T cell receptor beta chains below all came from one sample that was sequenced in a study of cytomegalovirus exposure and HLA in healthy donors. Here immunoSEQ multiplex PCR was the method, and the copy in TCRdb shows in-frame clones only, minus some. The table lists about 360,000 clones, roughly 85% of them singletons. Material: PBMCs. The receptors were sampled from a woman aged 18-29 years in good health and CMV-seronegative.

The genes are TRBV6-1 and TRBJ1-4, with D perhaps matching TRBD1 (5 bases). Germline V gene sequence: CDR1 MNHNS, CDR2 SASEGT. Trimming stripped 4 bases from V and 5 bases from J, with 11 bases between. The CDR3 consists of 14 residues. CDR3 DNA sequence: TGTGCCAGCAGTGGTACTTGGGGCAATGAAAAACTGTTTTTT. It encodes CASSGTWGNEKLFF.

DNA for the CDR3: TGTGCCAGCAGTCCCGGGGGAGCCACCTACGAGCAGTACTTC. It translates to CASSPGGATYEQYF. The chain couples TRBV27 to TRBJ2-7, with TRBD2 as a possible D gene (6 bases). Trimming removed 5 bases from V and 2 bases from J, with 13 bases in between. Germline CDR1 reads MNHEY; CDR2 reads SMNVEV (reference sequence). The CDR3 totals 14 residues.

This clone came up a few times. The chain carries TRBV6-5 and TRBJ1-1, with 7 positions matching TRBD1. This CDR3 region has 15 residues. From germline, CDR1 is MNHEY and CDR2 SVGAGI. Trimming took 6 bases from V and 0 from J; bases not matched to a gene: 7. CDR3 amino acids: CASSRGQLLNTEAFF. Here the CDR3 DNA reads TGTGCCAGCAGCAGGGGACAGCTGTTGAACACTGAAGCTTTCTTT.

The V and J genes are TRBV30 and TRBJ2-3; D ambiguous. V lost 1 base to trimming and J lost 4 bases, with 3 bases between them. CDR1 and CDR2 from the germline V gene are GTSNPN and SVGIG (reference sequence). CDR3 length equals 11 residues. The CDR3 here is CAWSGADTQYF. CDR3 bases: TGTGCCTGGAGTGGAGCAGATACGCAGTATTTT.

This chain links TRBV5-1 with TRBJ1-3; a weak D match, TRBD1 (5 bases). The CDR3 runs 12 residues. Per the germline V gene, CDR1 is SGHRS and CDR2 is YFSETQ. V lost 5 bases, J lost 8 bases, and 11 bases lay in between. CDR3 in amino acids: CASRGGGDTIYF. DNA for the CDR3: TGCGCCAGCAGGGGTGGGGGGGACACCATATATTTT. Drawing the rest from reference TRBV5-1 and TRBJ1-3, the complete variable domain is KAGVTQTPRYLIKTRGQQVTLSCSPISGHRSVSWYQQTPGQGLQFLFEYFSETQRNKGNFPGRFSGRQFSNSRSEMNVSTLELGDSALYLCASRGGGDTIYFGEGSWLTVV.

V is TRBV28 and J is TRBJ2-7; 10 bases fit TRBD1. V was clipped by 6 bases and J by 3 bases; unmatched bases: 2. The CDR3 has 13 residues. Germline values: CDR1 MDHEN, CDR2 SYDVKM. The CDR3 is CASSRTGGYEQYF. CDR3 bases: TGTGCCAGCAGCAGGACAGGGGGCTACGAGCAGTACTTC. Supplemented by reference TRBV28 and TRBJ2-7, the full variable domain reads DVKVTQSSRYLVKRTGEKVFLECVQDMDHENMFWYRQDPGLGLRLIYFSYDVKMKEKGDIPEGYSVSREKKERFSLILESASTNQTSMYLCASSRTGGYEQYFGPGTRLTVT.

The rearrangement uses TRBV6-6 and TRBJ2-6, with 12 bases lining up with TRBD2. J gave up 2 bases and V 6 bases, and 2 bases lay outside the gene matches. From germline, CDR1 is MNHNY and CDR2 SVGAGI (reference sequence). The CDR3 covers 16 residues. CDR3 in amino acids: CASRLAGGPGANVLTF. For the CDR3, the DNA is TGTGCCAGCAGACTAGCGGGAGGCCCTGGGGCCAACGTCCTGACTTTC.

This sequence joins TRBV28 and TRBJ1-5; 8 bases agree with TRBD1. Germline V CDR1 and CDR2: MDHEN, SYDVKM. The CDR3 contains 15 residues. V was pared by 5 bases and J by 6 bases, with 9 bases of the junction left unmatched. The CDR3 nucleotides read TGTGCCAGCAGTCTTTGGACAGGGCAAAGTCAGCCCCAGCATTTT. It encodes CASSLWTGQSQPQHF.

This clone was counted once. The V and J genes are TRBV6-5 and TRBJ2-5; 7 nucleotides align to TRBD2. The V gene end was trimmed by 2 bases and the J gene end by 5 bases; junction bases not matched to a gene: 8. Germline V gives CDR1 MNHEY, CDR2 SVGAGI. The CDR3 loop spans 15 amino acids. As DNA, the CDR3 is TGTGCCAGCAGTTACGTGGGAGGGTCAGGGGAGACCCAGTACTTC. The encoded protein is CASSYVGGSGETQYF.